Listed below are T cell receptor beta chains from one sample, sequenced in a study of blood T cell repertoires in COVID-19. TCRdb's copy holds only in-frame clones and misses some; the assay was immunoSEQ multiplex PCR. The profile shows 30,000 to 50,000 clones, around 87% of them singletons. Sequencing was performed on peripheral blood. These receptors all stem from a man aged 50 or older with active or convalescent COVID-19. The CDR3 runs from the conserved cysteine through the conserved F or W. D genes are given only for firm matches. Clone size, where shown, is once, few, many, or a class for clones that have expanded.

cdr3_aa: CATRTGGAGYGYTF; clone_size: .; v_call: TRBV19; d_call: TRBD1
cdr3_aa: CASSRTGGFWETQYF; clone_size: .; v_call: TRBV7-8; d_call: TRBD1
cdr3_aa: CASSESPRQGFQGAFF; clone_size: .; v_call: TRBV10-1; d_call: TRBD1
cdr3_aa: CASSPIGQPLHF; clone_size: .; v_call: TRBV3-1/TRBV3-2; d_call: .
cdr3_aa: CASSPYPEVNEQFF; clone_size: .; v_call: TRBV7-3; d_call: .
cdr3_aa: CATGHRTGADEQYF; clone_size: .; v_call: TRBV15; d_call: TRBD1
cdr3_aa: CASSHHSGSGSPLHF; clone_size: .; v_call: TRBV6-2/TRBV6-3; d_call: .
cdr3_aa: CASSLGDSSNQPQHF; clone_size: .; v_call: TRBV5-1; d_call: TRBD1
cdr3_aa: CASSPSGTGELFF; clone_size: once; v_call: TRBV3-1/TRBV3-2; d_call: .
cdr3_aa: CASTIALGELFF; clone_size: .; v_call: TRBV7-9; d_call: .
cdr3_aa: CASSLAADTEAFF; clone_size: .; v_call: TRBV11-3; d_call: .
cdr3_aa: CASSQAGYTEAFF; clone_size: .; v_call: TRBV3-1/TRBV3-2; d_call: .
cdr3_aa: CASSDTSSDTQYF; clone_size: few; v_call: TRBV19; d_call: .
cdr3_aa: CASSWTSGRHEQYF; clone_size: .; v_call: TRBV5-1; d_call: TRBD2
cdr3_aa: CASSYSKRGHGYTF; clone_size: .; v_call: TRBV6-5; d_call: TRBD1
cdr3_aa: CASSGGGSGANVLTF; clone_size: .; v_call: TRBV6-2/TRBV6-3; d_call: TRBD2
cdr3_aa: CASSPVAGEAADTQYF; clone_size: .; v_call: TRBV18; d_call: TRBD2
cdr3_aa: CASSHAGQGGYGYTF; clone_size: .; v_call: TRBV4-2; d_call: TRBD1
cdr3_aa: CASSQDRGNEQFF; clone_size: few; v_call: TRBV14; d_call: .
cdr3_aa: CASSESTVSTDTQYF; clone_size: .; v_call: TRBV10-2; d_call: .
cdr3_aa: CASSPTGETQYF; clone_size: .; v_call: TRBV18; d_call: .
cdr3_aa: CASSYTTATNYGYTF; clone_size: few; v_call: TRBV5-6; d_call: .
cdr3_aa: CASSPYTRGNTEAFF; clone_size: .; v_call: TRBV3-1/TRBV3-2; d_call: .
cdr3_aa: CASSLALLRGGANVLTF; clone_size: .; v_call: TRBV7-9; d_call: .
cdr3_aa: CASSLDEETQYF; clone_size: .; v_call: TRBV11-2; d_call: .
cdr3_aa: CASSTWGGGRYNEQFF; clone_size: .; v_call: TRBV28; d_call: TRBD2
cdr3_aa: CSALKLPTQYF; clone_size: .; v_call: TRBV20-1; d_call: .
cdr3_aa: CASSFKGFNYGYTF; clone_size: .; v_call: TRBV27; d_call: .
cdr3_aa: CASSQEGGGEQFF; clone_size: .; v_call: TRBV4-1; d_call: .
cdr3_aa: CASRGNPDTQYF; clone_size: .; v_call: TRBV7-9; d_call: .
cdr3_aa: CATHWGLQAFF; clone_size: .; v_call: TRBV19; d_call: .
cdr3_aa: CASSLGTGESEKLFF; clone_size: few; v_call: TRBV7-7; d_call: TRBD1
cdr3_aa: CASSVQGVRSYNSPLHF; clone_size: .; v_call: TRBV6-1; d_call: TRBD1
cdr3_aa: CASSRSSASGTYNEQFF; clone_size: .; v_call: TRBV4-1; d_call: TRBD2
cdr3_aa: CATSDFTSGTYNEQFF; clone_size: .; v_call: TRBV24-1; d_call: TRBD2
cdr3_aa: CASSESGTAFSREKLFF; clone_size: .; v_call: TRBV9; d_call: TRBD1
cdr3_aa: CASSLGFSRGETQYF; clone_size: .; v_call: TRBV7-6; d_call: .
cdr3_aa: CASSERIEKLFF; clone_size: .; v_call: TRBV2; d_call: .
cdr3_aa: CSVRGGQGSTDTQYF; clone_size: .; v_call: TRBV29-1; d_call: TRBD2
cdr3_aa: CASSRGLAGLYNEQFF; clone_size: .; v_call: TRBV5-1; d_call: TRBD2
cdr3_aa: CASSSLVADTQYF; clone_size: .; v_call: TRBV7-3; d_call: .
cdr3_aa: CAQRRGGPYNEQFF; clone_size: .; v_call: TRBV30; d_call: .
cdr3_aa: CASRDSDNSPLHF; clone_size: .; v_call: TRBV6-4; d_call: .
cdr3_aa: CASSQLTATEAFF; clone_size: .; v_call: TRBV3-1/TRBV3-2; d_call: .
cdr3_aa: CASSLLNQPQHF; clone_size: .; v_call: TRBV28; d_call: .
cdr3_aa: CASSEEGQTWGYTF; clone_size: .; v_call: TRBV2; d_call: TRBD1
cdr3_aa: CASSPPGLAGETQYF; clone_size: .; v_call: TRBV6-5; d_call: TRBD2
cdr3_aa: CASSQETGLSPLHF; clone_size: .; v_call: TRBV4-1; d_call: TRBD1
cdr3_aa: CASSPDSMNTEAFF; clone_size: .; v_call: TRBV3-1/TRBV3-2; d_call: .
cdr3_aa: CAEEGNYGYTF; clone_size: .; v_call: TRBV28; d_call: .
cdr3_aa: CASIRTGDMNTEAFF; clone_size: .; v_call: TRBV5-1; d_call: TRBD1
cdr3_aa: CASSPWDSSLNQPQHF; clone_size: few; v_call: TRBV7-8; d_call: .
cdr3_aa: CASSQVTDTEAFF; clone_size: .; v_call: TRBV3-1/TRBV3-2; d_call: .
cdr3_aa: CASSLNPTNSPLHF; clone_size: .; v_call: TRBV7-2; d_call: .